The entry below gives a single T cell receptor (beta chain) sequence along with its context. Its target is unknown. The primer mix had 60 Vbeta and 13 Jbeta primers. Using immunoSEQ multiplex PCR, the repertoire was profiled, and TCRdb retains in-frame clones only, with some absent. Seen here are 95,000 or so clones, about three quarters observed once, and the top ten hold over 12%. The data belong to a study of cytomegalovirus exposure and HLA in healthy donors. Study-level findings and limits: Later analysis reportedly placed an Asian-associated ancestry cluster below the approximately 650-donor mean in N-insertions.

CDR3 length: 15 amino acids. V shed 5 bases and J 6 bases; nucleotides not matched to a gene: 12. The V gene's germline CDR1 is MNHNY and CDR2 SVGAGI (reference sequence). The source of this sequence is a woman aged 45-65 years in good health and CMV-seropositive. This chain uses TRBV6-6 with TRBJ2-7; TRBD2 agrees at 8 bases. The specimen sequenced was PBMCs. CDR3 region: CASSPIAGNPLEQYF. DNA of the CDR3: TGTGCCAGCAGTCCTATAGCGGGGAACCCTCTCGAGCAGTACTTC.